Listed below are T cell receptor beta chains from one sample, sequenced in a study of immune evolution from preneoplasia to lung adenocarcinoma. Method: immunoSEQ multiplex PCR; TCRdb's copy keeps in-frame clones and lacks some. Of 6,000 to 6,500 clones in the sample, around 78% are singletons; the top ten hold under 9.5%. Sequenced material: FFPE lung adenocarcinoma in situ tissue. Receptors originate from a donor older than 65 with lung adenocarcinoma. Both conserved end residues are part of each CDR3. The D gene is left open where the match is weak. Some rows have no size entry. The others give once, few or many, or a class for an expanded clone.

d_gene | len | abundance | j_gene | v_gene | CDR3aa | CDR3nt
TRBD1 | 14 | few | TRBJ1-1 | TRBV6-5 | CASKLDRMNTEAFF | TGTGCCAGCAAGCTGGACAGGATGAACACTGAAGCTTTCTTT
. | 14 | . | TRBJ1-1 | TRBV19 | CASSLEHSNTEAFF | TGTGCCAGTAGTCTAGAACACTCGAACACTGAAGCTTTCTTT
. | 14 | . | TRBJ2-5 | TRBV2 | CASRGQQYQETQYF | TGTGCCAGCAGAGGACAGCAGTACCAAGAGACCCAGTACTTC
. | 15 | . | TRBJ1-6 | TRBV9 | CASSVEGAGNSPLHF | TGTGCCAGCAGCGTAGAAGGGGCAGGTAATTCACCCCTCCACTTT
. | 15 | . | TRBJ2-2 | TRBV28 | CASSLWESQRGELFF | TGTGCCAGCAGTTTATGGGAGTCCCAAAGGGGGGAGCTGTTTTTT
. | 11 | . | TRBJ1-1 | TRBV4-2 | CASSQNTEAFF | TGTGCCAGCAGCCAGAACACTGAAGCTTTCTTT
. | 12 | . | TRBJ1-6 | TRBV30 | CAWSRLGSPLHF | TGTGCCTGGAGTCGATTAGGGTCACCCCTCCACTTT
TRBD2 | 20 | few | TRBJ2-4 | TRBV4-1 | CASSRLPGLAGAGASNIQYF | TGCGCCAGCAGCCGACTCCCGGGACTAGCGGGAGCTGGGGCCTCAAACATTCAGTACTTC
. | 13 | few | TRBJ1-5 | TRBV10-3 | CAIGEVGDQPQHF | TGTGCCATCGGGGAGGTTGGGGATCAGCCCCAGCATTTT
TRBD1 | 14 | few | TRBJ1-5 | TRBV19 | CASSRTGINQPQHF | TGTGCCAGTAGCAGGACAGGGATCAATCAGCCCCAGCATTTT
TRBD1 | 14 | . | TRBJ1-4 | TRBV11-2 | CASSARQGDEKLFF | TGTGCCAGCAGCGCACGACAGGGGGATGAAAAACTGTTTTTT
TRBD1 | 13 | . | TRBJ2-7 | TRBV5-1 | CASGSQGAREQYF | TGCGCCAGCGGTTCGCAGGGGGCGAGAGAGCAGTACTTC
TRBD2 | 16 | . | TRBJ2-2 | TRBV18 | CASSPSASGLTGELFF | TGTGCCAGCTCACCATCAGCTAGCGGTTTAACCGGGGAGCTGTTTTTT
. | 14 | . | TRBJ2-1 | TRBV28 | CASRQQSYYNEQFF | TGTGCCAGCCGACAGCAGAGTTATTACAATGAGCAGTTCTTC
TRBD1 | 15 | . | TRBJ2-3 | TRBV11-3 | CASARMGQGIDTQYF | TGTGCCAGCGCCCGTATGGGACAGGGGATAGATACGCAGTATTTT
TRBD1 | 15 | . | TRBJ1-2 | TRBV19 | CASSIDGTGGSGYTF | TGTGCCAGTAGTATAGATGGGACAGGGGGTAGTGGCTACACCTTC
. | 13 | . | TRBJ1-4 | TRBV18 | CASSPRGNEKLFF | TGTGCCAGCTCACCCCGGGGCAACGAAAAACTGTTTTTT
TRBD1 | 15 | . | TRBJ1-6 | TRBV6-6 | CASSYPTGANSPLHF | TGTGCCAGCAGTTACCCCACAGGGGCGAACTCACCCCTCCACTTT
. | 12 | . | TRBJ1-2 | TRBV2 | CASLGPGYGYTF | TGTGCCAGTCTAGGACCTGGCTATGGCTACACCTTC
. | 12 | few | TRBJ2-7 | TRBV5-6 | CASSRGWTMQYF | TGTGCCAGCAGCCGGGGGTGGACGATGCAGTACTTC
TRBD1 | 18 | . | TRBJ1-3 | TRBV19 | CASSTHSGTGGSGNTIYF | TGTGCCAGTAGTACTCACTCCGGGACAGGGGGTTCTGGAAACACCATATATTTT
. | 14 | . | TRBJ2-2 | TRBV12-5 | CASGLEAGTGELFF | TGTGCTAGTGGTTTGGAAGCTGGGACCGGGGAGCTGTTTTTT
TRBD1 | 13 | few | TRBJ1-4 | TRBV6-5 | CASSLGQIEKLFF | TGTGCCAGCAGTTTGGGACAGATCGAAAAACTGTTTTTT
. | 15 | once | TRBJ1-2 | TRBV15 | CATSIAGLTNYGYTF | TGTGCCACCAGCATAGCAGGGCTGACAAACTATGGCTACACCTTC
. | 15 | . | TRBJ2-3 | TRBV4-2 | CASSQDRRITDTQYF | TGTGCCAGCAGCCAAGATCGGAGGATAACAGATACGCAGTATTTT
TRBD1 | 12 | . | TRBJ1-2 | TRBV29-1 | CSGGGQSYGYTF | TGCAGCGGGGGGGGACAGAGCTATGGCTACACCTTC
. | 14 | . | TRBJ1-4 | TRBV30 | CAWRAGTNNEKLFF | TGTGCCTGGCGCGCCGGGACTAATAATGAAAAACTGTTTTTT
. | 15 | . | TRBJ1-1 | TRBV2 | CASSEAEPLNTEAFF | TGTGCCAGCAGTGAAGCGGAACCTCTGAACACTGAAGCTTTCTTT
. | 14 | . | TRBJ1-6 | TRBV19 | CASRAGREYSPLHF | TGTGCCAGTAGGGCAGGGAGGGAGTATTCACCCCTCCACTTT
TRBD1 | 13 | . | TRBJ1-5 | TRBV28 | CASRLQGDQPQHF | TGTGCCAGCAGGCTACAGGGGGATCAGCCCCAGCATTTT
. | 12 | . | TRBJ1-5 | TRBV6-5 | CASRGTGQPQHF | TGTGCCAGCAGGGGGACCGGACAGCCCCAGCATTTT
. | 14 | . | TRBJ2-7 | TRBV9 | CASSVDRSDYEQYF | TGTGCCAGCAGCGTAGATCGGAGCGATTACGAGCAGTACTTC
. | 14 | once | TRBJ2-7 | TRBV19 | CASSGGTLDYEQYF | TGTGCCAGTAGTGGCGGGACACTTGACTACGAGCAGTACTTC
. | 15 | large | TRBJ1-6 | TRBV7-8 | CASSPGVGIGSPLHF | TGTGCCAGCAGCCCTGGGGTGGGGATCGGTTCACCCCTCCACTTT
. | 14 | . | TRBJ2-7 | TRBV7-9 | CASSQDRTSYEQYF | TGTGCCAGCAGCCAGGACAGAACCTCCTACGAGCAGTACTTC
. | 15 | . | TRBJ1-3 | TRBV18 | CASSPNTDSGNTIYF | TGTGCCAGCTCACCCAACACAGACTCTGGAAACACCATATATTTT
TRBD1 | 14 | . | TRBJ2-1 | TRBV9 | CASSVGGQNNEQFF | TGTGCCAGCAGCGTTGGGGGACAGAACAATGAGCAGTTCTTC
. | 13 | medium-sized | TRBJ1-5 | TRBV6-5 | CASSYGGSQPQHF | TGTGCCAGCAGTTATGGGGGAAGTCAGCCCCAGCATTTT
TRBD1 | 14 | once | TRBJ1-3 | TRBV2 | CASSPGTVGNTIYF | TGTGCCAGCAGTCCCGGGACAGTTGGAAACACCATATATTTT
TRBD1 | 17 | . | TRBJ1-2 | TRBV29-1 | CSVVGGQGNEGNYGYTF | TGCAGCGTTGTCGGCGGACAGGGAAATGAGGGTAACTATGGCTACACCTTC
. | 16 | . | TRBJ2-5 | TRBV7-9 | CASSQGASGAQETQYF | TGTGCCAGCAGCCAGGGGGCTAGCGGGGCACAAGAGACCCAGTACTTC
. | 15 | . | TRBJ1-2 | TRBV4-1 | CASSQDSGSEDGYTF | TGCGCCAGCAGCCAAGACTCAGGAAGCGAGGATGGCTACACCTTC
. | 14 | few | TRBJ2-3 | TRBV9 | CASSVGGPSDTQYF | TGTGCCAGCAGCGTAGGTGGCCCTTCGGATACGCAGTATTTT
. | 15 | . | TRBJ1-1 | TRBV14 | CASSKRGGPGTEAFF | TGTGCCAGCAGCAAAAGGGGGGGCCCGGGCACTGAAGCTTTCTTT
. | 13 | . | TRBJ1-1 | TRBV28 | CASSSPGGTRAFF | TGTGCCAGCAGTAGTCCCGGAGGGACGAGGGCTTTCTTT
. | 13 | . | TRBJ2-1 | TRBV5-1 | CASSFGGNNEQFF | TGCGCCAGCAGCTTTGGAGGGAACAATGAGCAGTTCTTC
. | 13 | . | TRBJ1-1 | TRBV5-1 | CASSLTENTEAFF | TGCGCCAGCAGCTTGACGGAGAACACTGAAGCTTTCTTT
. | 13 | once | TRBJ1-2 | TRBV18 | CASSPGGDYGYTF | TGTGCCAGCTCACCGGGGGGCGACTATGGCTACACCTTC